This T cell receptor (beta chain) came from a study of regulatory T cells in long-lasting Graves disease. Overall study: Antithyroid drugs had been given to newly diagnosed Graves' patients for under 3 months. General study results and limits: Persistent disease was associated with favored TRBV28 usage and with favored use of TRBJ1-2 and TRBJ2-5.

Concerning this clonotype: Its matching antigen is unknown.

Stated time point: newly diagnosed GD, antithyroid drugs for less than 3 months. With RNA extracted from PBMCs as input, the TCR library was made. Libraries of TCR beta came from iRepertoire HTBI primers plus Arm-PCR of CDR3 regions. TCRdb itself ran the multiplex PCR reads through MiXCR, one entry per CDR3 protein. Among 550,000 to 600,000 distinct CDR3 sequences, about 16% were seen once, and the ten largest hold 9.5% to 15%. V lost 5 bases to trimming and J lost 3 bases; unmatched junction nucleotides: 11. The CDR3 spans 18 residues. The germline V gene has CDR1 SEHNR and CDR2 FQNEAQ (reference sequence). These records were also assigned to another study, of T cells in Graves' hyperthyroidism and ophthalmopathy. That investigation notes: Researchers ran a first-round RT-PCR on the TCR CDR3 using the HTBI primer set. Model predictions of ophthalmopathy came a median roughly 6.4 months before onset.

The chain links TRBV7-9 to TRBJ1-5; the match to TRBD1 covers 12 bases. The TCR was taken from a man aged 18 to 29 with Graves disease. The sample was peripheral blood mononuclear cells (PBMCs), taken at new diagnosis, from a patient treated with antithyroid drugs. This chain's CDR3 is CASSLGTGGPLVNQPQHF. The CDR3 nucleotides are TGTGCCAGCAGCCTAGGGACAGGGGGCCCTTTGGTCAATCAGCCCCAGCATTTT.